This TCR beta chain was recovered during a study of blood T cell repertoires in COVID-19. Per the authors' pipeline: Estimation of nucleated cell counts relied on the amplification of reference gene primers. This table comes from immunoSEQ multiplex PCR, and its TCRdb copy is limited to in-frame clones, with some not included. The V and J calls and clone size come from that table; D and trimming were worked out from the DNA. The profile shows fewer than 11,000 clones, 89% of them singletons. V gave up 5 bases and J gave up 3 bases, with 7 bases separating them. CDR3 size: 13 residues. CDR1 is SGHAT and CDR2 is FQDESV in the germline V gene (reference sequence). This clone was recorded once.

This sequence was found in a human donor in a cohort sampled during active COVID-19. What was sequenced was peripheral blood. The V gene is TRBV11-1, the J gene TRBJ2-2; tentative D call: TRBD1 (5 bases). The CDR3 region has the DNA TGTGCCAGCAGCCCCAGGGACACCGGGGAGCTGTTTTTT. The encoded protein is CASSPRDTGELFF.